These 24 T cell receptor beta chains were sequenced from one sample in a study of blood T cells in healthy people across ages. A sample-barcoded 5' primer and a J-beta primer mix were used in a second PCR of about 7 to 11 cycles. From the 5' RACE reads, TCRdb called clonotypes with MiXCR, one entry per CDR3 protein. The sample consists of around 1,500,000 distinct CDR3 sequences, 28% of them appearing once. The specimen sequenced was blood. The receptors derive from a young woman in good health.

CDR3 region: CAGPTGHTEAFF. DNA for the CDR3: TGCGCCGGGCCGACAGGACACACTGAAGCTTTCTTT. The chain is built from TRBV10-1 and TRBJ1-1; D might be TRBD1 (6 bases). V lost 11 bases, J lost 3 bases, and 13 bases lay in between. Germline lookup yields CDR1 WNHNN and CDR2 SYGVQD (reference sequence). The CDR3 runs 12 residues.

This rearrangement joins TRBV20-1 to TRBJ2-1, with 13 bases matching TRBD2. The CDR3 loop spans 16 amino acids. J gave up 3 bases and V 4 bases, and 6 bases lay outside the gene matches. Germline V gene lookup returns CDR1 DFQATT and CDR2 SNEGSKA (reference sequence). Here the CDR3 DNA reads TGCAGTGCTAACAGGTGGACTAGCGGGGGCTACAATGAGCAGTTCTTC. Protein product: CSANRWTSGGYNEQFF.

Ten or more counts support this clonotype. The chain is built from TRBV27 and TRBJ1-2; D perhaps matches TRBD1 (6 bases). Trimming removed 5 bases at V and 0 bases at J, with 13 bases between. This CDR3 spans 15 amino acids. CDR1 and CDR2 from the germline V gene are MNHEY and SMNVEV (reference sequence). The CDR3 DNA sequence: TGTGCCAGCAGTGGTCGGACAGCTACTAACTATGGCTACACCTTC. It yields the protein CASSGRTATNYGYTF.

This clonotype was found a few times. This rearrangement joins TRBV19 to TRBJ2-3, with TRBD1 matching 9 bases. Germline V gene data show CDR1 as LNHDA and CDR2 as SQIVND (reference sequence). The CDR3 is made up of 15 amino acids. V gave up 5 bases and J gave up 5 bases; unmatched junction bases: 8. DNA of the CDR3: TGTGCCAGTAGTCCGGGGTCGGACAGGGGAGATACGCAGTATTTT. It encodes CASSPGSDRGDTQYF.

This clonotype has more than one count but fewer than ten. The CDR3 bases are TGTGCCAGCAGCGCCGTGAGAGTTGGTTTGGGTACGCAGTATTTT. This translates into CASSAVRVGLGTQYF. The V gene is TRBV3-1, the J gene TRBJ2-3, with no clear D. Germline V gives CDR1 LGHDT, CDR2 YNNKEL (reference sequence). V dropped 5 bases and J dropped 8 bases, with 20 bases sitting between them. The CDR3 runs to 15 residues.

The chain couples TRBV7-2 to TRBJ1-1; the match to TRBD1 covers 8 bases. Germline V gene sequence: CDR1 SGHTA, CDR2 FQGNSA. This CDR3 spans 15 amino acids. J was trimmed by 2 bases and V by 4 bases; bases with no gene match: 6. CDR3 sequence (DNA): TGTGCCAGCAGCTCTCAGGGGGCGCTTAACACTGAAGCTTTCTTT. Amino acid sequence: CASSSQGALNTEAFF.

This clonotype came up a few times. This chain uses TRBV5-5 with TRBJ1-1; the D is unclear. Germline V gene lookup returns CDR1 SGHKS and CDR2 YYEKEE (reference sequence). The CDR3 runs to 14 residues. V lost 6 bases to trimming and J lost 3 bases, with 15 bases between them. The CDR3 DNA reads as TGTGCCAGCACCCCCCGGTCTGGTCACACTGAAGCTTTCTTT. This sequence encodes CASTPRSGHTEAFF. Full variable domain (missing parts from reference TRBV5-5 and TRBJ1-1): DAGVTQSPTHLIKTRGQQVTLRCSPISGHKSVSWYQQVLGQGPQFIFQYYEKEERGRGNFPDRFSARQFPNYSSELNVNALLLGDSALYLCASTPRSGHTEAFFGQGTRLTVV.

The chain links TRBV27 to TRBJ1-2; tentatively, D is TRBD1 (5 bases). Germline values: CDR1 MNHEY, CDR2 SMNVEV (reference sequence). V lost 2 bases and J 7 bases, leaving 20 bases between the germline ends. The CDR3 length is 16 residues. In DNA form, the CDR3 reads TGTGCCAGCAGTTTAACCCCCGAGGAAGGGGTTTTTGGCTACACCTTC. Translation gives CASSLTPEEGVFGYTF.

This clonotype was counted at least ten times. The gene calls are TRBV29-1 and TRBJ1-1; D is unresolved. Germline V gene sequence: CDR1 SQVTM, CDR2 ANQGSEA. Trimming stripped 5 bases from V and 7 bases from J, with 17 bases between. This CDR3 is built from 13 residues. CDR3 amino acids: CSVSSGERLEAFF. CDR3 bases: TGCAGCGTTTCGTCCGGGGAGAGGCTTGAAGCTTTCTTT.

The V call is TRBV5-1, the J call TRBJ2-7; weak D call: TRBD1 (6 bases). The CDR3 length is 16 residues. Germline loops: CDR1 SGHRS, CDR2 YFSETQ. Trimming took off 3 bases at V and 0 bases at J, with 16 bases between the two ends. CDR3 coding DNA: TGCGCCAGCAGCTGGCTGATACAGGGAATCTCCTACGAGCAGTACTTC. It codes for CASSWLIQGISYEQYF.

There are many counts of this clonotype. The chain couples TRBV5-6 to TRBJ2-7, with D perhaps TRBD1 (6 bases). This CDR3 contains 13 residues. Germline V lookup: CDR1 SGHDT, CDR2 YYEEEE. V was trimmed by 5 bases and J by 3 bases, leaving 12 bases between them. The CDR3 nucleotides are TGTGCCAGCAGACTACAGGGAATCTACGAGCAGTACTTC. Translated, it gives CASRLQGIYEQYF.

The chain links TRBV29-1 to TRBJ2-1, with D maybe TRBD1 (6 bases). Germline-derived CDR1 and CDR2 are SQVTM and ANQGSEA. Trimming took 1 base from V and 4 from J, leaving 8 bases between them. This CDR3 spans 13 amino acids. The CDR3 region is CSVEADRYNEQFF. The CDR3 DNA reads TGCAGCGTTGAAGCCGACAGGTACAATGAGCAGTTCTTC.

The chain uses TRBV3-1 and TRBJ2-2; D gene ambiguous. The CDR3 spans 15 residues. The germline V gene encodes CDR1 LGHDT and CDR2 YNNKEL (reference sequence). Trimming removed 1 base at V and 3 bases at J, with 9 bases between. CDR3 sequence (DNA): TGTGCCAGCAGCCAAGGCGGTTGGGACACCGGGGAGCTGTTTTTT. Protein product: CASSQGGWDTGELFF. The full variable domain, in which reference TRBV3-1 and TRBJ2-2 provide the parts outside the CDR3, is DTAVSQTPKYLVTQMGNDKSIKCEQNLGHDTMYWYKQDSKKFLKIMFSYNNKELIINETVPNRFSPKSPDKAHLNLHINSLELGDSAVYFCASSQGGWDTGELFFGEGSRLTVL.

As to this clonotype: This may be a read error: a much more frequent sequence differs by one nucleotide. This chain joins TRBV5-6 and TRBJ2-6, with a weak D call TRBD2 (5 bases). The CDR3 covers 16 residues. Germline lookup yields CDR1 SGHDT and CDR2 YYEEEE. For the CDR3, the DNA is TGTGCCCGCAGCTTCGGGATGGGCTCTGGGGCCAACGTCCTGACTTTC. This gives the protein CARSFGMGSGANVLTF. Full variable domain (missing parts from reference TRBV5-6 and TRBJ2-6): DAGVTQSPTHLIKTRGQQVTLRCSPKSGHDTVSWYQQALGQGPQFIFQYYEEEERQRGNFPDRFSGHQFPNYSSELNVNALLLGDSALYLCARSFGMGSGANVLTFGAGSRLTVL.

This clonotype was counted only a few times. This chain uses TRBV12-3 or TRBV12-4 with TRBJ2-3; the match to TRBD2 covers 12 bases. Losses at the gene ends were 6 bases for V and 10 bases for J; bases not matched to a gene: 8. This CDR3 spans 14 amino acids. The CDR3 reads CASRLAGGPGAQYF. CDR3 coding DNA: TGTGCCAGCAGGCTAGCGGGAGGGCCTGGTGCGCAGTATTTT.

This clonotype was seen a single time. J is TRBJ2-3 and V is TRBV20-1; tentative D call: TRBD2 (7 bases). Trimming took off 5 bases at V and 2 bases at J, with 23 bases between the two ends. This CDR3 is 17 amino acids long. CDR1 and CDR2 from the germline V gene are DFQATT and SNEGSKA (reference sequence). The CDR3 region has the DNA TGCAGTGCTCCCATTTCTTTGCGGGGGCAAGTCACAGATACGCAGTATTTT. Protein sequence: CSAPISLRGQVTDTQYF.

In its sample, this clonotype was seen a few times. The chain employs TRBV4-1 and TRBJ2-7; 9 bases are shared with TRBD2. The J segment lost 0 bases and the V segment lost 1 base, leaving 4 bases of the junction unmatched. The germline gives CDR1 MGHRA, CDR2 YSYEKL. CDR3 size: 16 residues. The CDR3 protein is CASSQGPAGGSYEQYF. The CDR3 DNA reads TGCGCCAGCAGCCAAGGCCCAGCGGGGGGCTCCTACGAGCAGTACTTC.

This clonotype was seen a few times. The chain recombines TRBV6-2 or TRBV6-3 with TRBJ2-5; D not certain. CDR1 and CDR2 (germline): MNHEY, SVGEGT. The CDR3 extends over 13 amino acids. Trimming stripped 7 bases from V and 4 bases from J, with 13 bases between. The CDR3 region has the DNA TGTGCCAGCACCCAGTCCTTCTTAGAGACCCAGTACTTC. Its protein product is CASTQSFLETQYF.

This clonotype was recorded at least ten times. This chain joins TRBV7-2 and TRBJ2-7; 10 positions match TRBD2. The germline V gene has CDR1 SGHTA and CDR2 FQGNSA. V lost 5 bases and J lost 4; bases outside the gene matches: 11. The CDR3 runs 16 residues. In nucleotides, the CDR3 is TGTGCCAGCAGCCCAGGACTAGCGGAGTCTAGGTACGAGCAGTACTTC. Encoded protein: CASSPGLAESRYEQYF.

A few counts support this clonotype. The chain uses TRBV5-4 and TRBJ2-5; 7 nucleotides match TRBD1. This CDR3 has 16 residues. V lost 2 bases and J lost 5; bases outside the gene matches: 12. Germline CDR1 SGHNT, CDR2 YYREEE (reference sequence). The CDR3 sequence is CASSFPNSRGQETQYF. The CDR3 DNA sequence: TGTGCCAGCAGCTTTCCCAATAGCAGGGGACAGGAGACCCAGTACTTC.

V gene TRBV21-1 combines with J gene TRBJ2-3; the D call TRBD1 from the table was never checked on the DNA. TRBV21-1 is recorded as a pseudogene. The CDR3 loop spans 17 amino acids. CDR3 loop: CASRESSSYRQTDTQYF. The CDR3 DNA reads TGTGCCAGCAGGGAAAGTTCCTCCTACAGACAGACAGATACGCAGTATTTT.

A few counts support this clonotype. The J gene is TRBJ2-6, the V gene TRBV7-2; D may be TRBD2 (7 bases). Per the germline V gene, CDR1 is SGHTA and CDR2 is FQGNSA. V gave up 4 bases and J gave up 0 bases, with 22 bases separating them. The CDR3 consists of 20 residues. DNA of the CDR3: TGTGCCAGCAGCTCCTCAAAGGGAGGGGGGGACCTCTCTGGGGCCAACGTCCTGACTTTC. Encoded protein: CASSSSKGGGDLSGANVLTF.

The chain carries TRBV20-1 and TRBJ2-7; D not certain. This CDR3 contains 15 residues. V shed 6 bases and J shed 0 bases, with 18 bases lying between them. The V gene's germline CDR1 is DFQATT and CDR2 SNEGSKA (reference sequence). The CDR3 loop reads CSAKMYPEASYEQYF. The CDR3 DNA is TGCAGTGCAAAGATGTACCCAGAAGCCTCCTACGAGCAGTACTTC.

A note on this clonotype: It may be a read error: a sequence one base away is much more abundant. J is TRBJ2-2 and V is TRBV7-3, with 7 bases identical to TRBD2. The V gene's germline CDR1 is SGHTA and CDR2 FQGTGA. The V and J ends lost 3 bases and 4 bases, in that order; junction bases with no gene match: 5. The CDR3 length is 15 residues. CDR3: CASSFGAGTTGELFF. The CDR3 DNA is TGTGCCAGCAGCTTCGGAGCGGGGACCACCGGGGAGCTGTTTTTT.